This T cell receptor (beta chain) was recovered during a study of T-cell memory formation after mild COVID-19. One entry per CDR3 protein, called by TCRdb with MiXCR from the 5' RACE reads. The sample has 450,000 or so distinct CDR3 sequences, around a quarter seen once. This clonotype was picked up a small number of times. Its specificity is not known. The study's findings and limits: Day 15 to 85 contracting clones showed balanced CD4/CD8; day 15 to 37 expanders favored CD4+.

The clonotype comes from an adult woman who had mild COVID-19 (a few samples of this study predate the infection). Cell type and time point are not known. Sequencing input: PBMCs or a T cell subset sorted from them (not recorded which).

CDR3 amino acids: CASSQGVDRLLYGYTF. The CDR3, as DNA: TGTGCCAGCAGCCAAGGGGTGGACAGGCTACTCTATGGCTACACCTTC. The rearrangement links TRBV3-1 to TRBJ1-2; 7 bases match TRBD1. Germline values: CDR1 LGHDT, CDR2 YNNKEL (reference sequence). CDR3 length: 16 residues. The V gene end was trimmed by 1 base and the J gene end by 4 bases; junction bases not matched to a gene: 9.